This TCR beta chain derives from a study of CD8 T cells in ankylosing spondylitis. At least ten counts were recorded for this clonotype. TCRdb redid the calling of the 5' RACE reads with MiXCR, one entry per CDR3 protein. Here the sample spans around 150,000 distinct CDR3 sequences, around 6.6% being singletons. The sequencing input was blood, either unsorted or a sorted T cell fraction (not recorded which). This clonotype was sampled from a female donor with ankylosing spondylitis or in good health (not recorded which).

The CDR3 DNA follows: TGTGCCACCAGTGAGCGGGACACCGGGGAGCTGTTTTTT. The encoded protein is CATSERDTGELFF. V usage is TRBV24-1 and J usage is TRBJ2-2, with D perhaps matching TRBD2 (5 bases). Germline CDR1 reads KGHDR; CDR2 reads SFDVKD. V gave up 4 bases and J gave up 3 bases, with 5 bases separating them. The CDR3 runs 13 residues.